The clone carrying this TCR beta chain has only a few counts. The germline V gene has CDR1 LNHDA and CDR2 SQIVND (reference sequence). J lost 4 bases, V lost 1 base, and 6 bases had no gene match. This CDR3 comprises 15 residues. The authors' processing: Amplification of reference gene primers provided the estimated nucleated cell counts. Data came from immunoSEQ multiplex PCR; TCRdb stores just in-frame clones and leaves some out. That table is the source of V, J and clone size, and D and trimming were worked out from the DNA. The table records around 260,000 clones, 85% to 90% of them present only once. This record comes from a study of blood T cell repertoires in COVID-19.

The J gene is TRBJ1-2, the V gene TRBV19; 7 bases are a match to TRBD1. The sample taken for sequencing was peripheral blood. The source is a woman aged 60-75 years with COVID-19, enrolled during active disease. The CDR3 loop is CASSIGDRGSYGYTF. The DNA of the CDR3 is TGTGCCAGTAGTATAGGGGACAGAGGTTCCTATGGCTACACCTTC.